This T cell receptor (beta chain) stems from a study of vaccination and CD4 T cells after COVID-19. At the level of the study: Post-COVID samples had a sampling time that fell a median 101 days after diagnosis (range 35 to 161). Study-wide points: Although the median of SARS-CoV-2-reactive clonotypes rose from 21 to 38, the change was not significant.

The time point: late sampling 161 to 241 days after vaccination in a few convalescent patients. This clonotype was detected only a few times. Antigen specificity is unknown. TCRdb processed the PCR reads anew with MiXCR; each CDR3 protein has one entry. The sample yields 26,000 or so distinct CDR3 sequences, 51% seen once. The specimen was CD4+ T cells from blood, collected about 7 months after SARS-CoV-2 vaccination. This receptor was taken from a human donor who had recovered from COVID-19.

The CDR3 sequence is CASRAGYEQYF. In nucleotides, the CDR3 is TGTGCCAGCAGAGCAGGGTACGAGCAGTACTTC. The rearrangement uses TRBV7-9 and TRBJ2-7; TRBD1 might be the D (5 bases). Trimming removed 6 bases from V and 4 bases from J, with 7 bases in between. Germline V CDR1 and CDR2: SEHNR, FQNEAQ (reference sequence). The CDR3 runs 11 residues.